Reported below is one TCR beta chain. Authors' data handling: Reference gene primer amplification gave nucleated cell count estimates. This table comes from immunoSEQ multiplex PCR, and its TCRdb copy is limited to in-frame clones, with some not included. That table supplies the V and J calls and clone size; D and trimming were determined from the DNA. In the table there are about 170,000 clones, about 89% of which are singletons. Germline V gives CDR1 KGHSH, CDR2 LQKENI. The CDR3 consists of 15 residues. V lost 2 bases to trimming and J lost 0 bases, with 10 bases between them. This sample is drawn from a study of blood T cell repertoires in COVID-19. Study overall: Some COVID-19 samples were acute and others convalescent; all came from the United States, Italy and Spain. PBMCs, B-cell-depleted T cells, or T cells provided the cDNA or gDNA that made up the material.

The chain has TRBV18 and TRBJ1-2; D gene uncertain. Sequenced: peripheral blood. The receptor's source is a man in his 70s with acute or convalescent COVID-19. CDR3 amino acids: CASSPSEEANYGYTF. The CDR3 DNA is TGTGCCAGCTCACCAAGCGAGGAGGCTAACTATGGCTACACCTTC.